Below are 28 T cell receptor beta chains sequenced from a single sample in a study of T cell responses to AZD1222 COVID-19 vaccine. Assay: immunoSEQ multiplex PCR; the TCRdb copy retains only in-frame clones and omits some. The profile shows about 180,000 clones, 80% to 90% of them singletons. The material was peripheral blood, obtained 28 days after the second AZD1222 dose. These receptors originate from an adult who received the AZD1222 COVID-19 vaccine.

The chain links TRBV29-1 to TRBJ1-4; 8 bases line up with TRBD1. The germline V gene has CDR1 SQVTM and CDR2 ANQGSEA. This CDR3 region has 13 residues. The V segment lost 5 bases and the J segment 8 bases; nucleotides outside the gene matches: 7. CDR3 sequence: CSVQGAGREKLFF. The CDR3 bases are TGCAGCGTTCAGGGGGCCGGGAGAGAAAAACTGTTTTTT.

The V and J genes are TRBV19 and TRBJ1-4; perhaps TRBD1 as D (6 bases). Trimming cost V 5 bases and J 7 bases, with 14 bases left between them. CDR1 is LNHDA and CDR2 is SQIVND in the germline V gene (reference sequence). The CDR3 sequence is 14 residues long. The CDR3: CASSRTVGGEKLFF. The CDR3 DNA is TGTGCCAGTAGTCGGACAGTAGGCGGTGAAAAACTGTTTTTT.

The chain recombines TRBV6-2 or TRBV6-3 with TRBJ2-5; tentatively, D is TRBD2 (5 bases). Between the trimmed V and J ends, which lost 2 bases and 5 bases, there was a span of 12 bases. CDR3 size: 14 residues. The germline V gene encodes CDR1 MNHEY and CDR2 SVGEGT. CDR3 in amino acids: CASSYNRRGETQYF. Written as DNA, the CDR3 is TGTGCCAGCAGTTACAATCGCAGAGGGGAGACCCAGTACTTC.

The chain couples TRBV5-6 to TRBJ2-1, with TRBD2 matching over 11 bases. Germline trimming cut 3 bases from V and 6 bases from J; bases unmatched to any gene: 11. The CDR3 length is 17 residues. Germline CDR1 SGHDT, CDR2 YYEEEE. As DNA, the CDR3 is TGTGCCAGCAGCTCTCTAGCGGGGGGCCTATATTCCAATGAGCAGTTCTTC. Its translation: CASSSLAGGLYSNEQFF. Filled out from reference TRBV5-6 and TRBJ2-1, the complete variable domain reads DAGVTQSPTHLIKTRGQQVTLRCSPKSGHDTVSWYQQALGQGPQFIFQYYEEEERQRGNFPDRFSGHQFPNYSSELNVNALLLGDSALYLCASSSLAGGLYSNEQFFGPGTRLTVL.

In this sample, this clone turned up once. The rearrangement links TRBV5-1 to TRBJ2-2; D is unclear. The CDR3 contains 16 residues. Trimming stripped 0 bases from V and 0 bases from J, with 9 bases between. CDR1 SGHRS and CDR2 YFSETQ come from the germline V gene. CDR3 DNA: TGCGCCAGCAGCTTGGACGGCAGGCCGAACACCGGGGAGCTGTTTTTT. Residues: CASSLDGRPNTGELFF.

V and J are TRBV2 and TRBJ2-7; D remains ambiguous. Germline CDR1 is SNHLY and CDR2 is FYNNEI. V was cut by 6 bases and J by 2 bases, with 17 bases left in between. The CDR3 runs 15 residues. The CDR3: CASSIPPRHPYEQYF. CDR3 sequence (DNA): TGTGCCAGCAGCATCCCCCCCAGGCACCCCTACGAGCAGTACTTC.

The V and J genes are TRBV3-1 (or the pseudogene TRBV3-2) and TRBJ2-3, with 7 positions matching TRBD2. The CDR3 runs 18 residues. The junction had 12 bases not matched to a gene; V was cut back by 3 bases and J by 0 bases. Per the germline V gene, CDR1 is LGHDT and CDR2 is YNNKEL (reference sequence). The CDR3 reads CASSQFILGRGSTDTQYF. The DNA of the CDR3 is TGTGCCAGCAGCCAGTTTATATTGGGGCGGGGGAGCACAGATACGCAGTATTTT.

CDR3 nucleotide sequence: TGTGCCACCAGCAGAGATAGAGTAGCGAGCGAGCAGTACTTC. Translating it yields CATSRDRVASEQYF. This rearrangement joins TRBV15 to TRBJ2-7, with a possible D match to TRBD2 (5 bases). Per the germline V gene, CDR1 is LNHNV and CDR2 is YYDKDF (reference sequence). The V gene lost 0 bases and the J gene lost 6 bases, with 12 bases spanning the gap. The CDR3 sequence is 14 residues long.

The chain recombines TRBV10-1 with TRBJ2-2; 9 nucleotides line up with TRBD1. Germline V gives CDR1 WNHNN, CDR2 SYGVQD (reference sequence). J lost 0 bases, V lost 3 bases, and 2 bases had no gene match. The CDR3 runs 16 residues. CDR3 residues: CASSEGTGTNTGELFF. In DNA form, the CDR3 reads TGCGCCAGCAGTGAAGGGACAGGGACGAACACCGGGGAGCTGTTTTTT.

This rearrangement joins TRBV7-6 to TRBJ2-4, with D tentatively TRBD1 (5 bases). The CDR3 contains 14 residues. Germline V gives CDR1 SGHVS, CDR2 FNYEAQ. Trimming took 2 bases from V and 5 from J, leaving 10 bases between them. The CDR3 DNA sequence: TGTGCCAGCAGCTTACAAGGGGCCGAAAACATTCAGTACTTC. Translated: CASSLQGAENIQYF.

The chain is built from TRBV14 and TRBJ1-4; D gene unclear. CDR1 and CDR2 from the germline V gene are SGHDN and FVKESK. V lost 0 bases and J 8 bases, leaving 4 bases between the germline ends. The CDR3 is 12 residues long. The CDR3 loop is CASSQDLEKLFF. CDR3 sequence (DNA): TGTGCCAGCAGCCAAGATTTAGAAAAACTGTTTTTT.

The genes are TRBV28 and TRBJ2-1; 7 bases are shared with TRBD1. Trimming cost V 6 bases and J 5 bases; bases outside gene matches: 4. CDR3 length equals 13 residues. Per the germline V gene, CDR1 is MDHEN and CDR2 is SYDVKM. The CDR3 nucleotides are TGTGCCAGCAGCTGGGGACAGCACAATGAGCAGTTCTTC. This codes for CASSWGQHNEQFF.

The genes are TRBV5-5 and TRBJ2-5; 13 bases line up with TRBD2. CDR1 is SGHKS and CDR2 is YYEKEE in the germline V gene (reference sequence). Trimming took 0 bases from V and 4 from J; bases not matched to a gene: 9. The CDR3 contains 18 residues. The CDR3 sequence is CASSLGTSGGLRGETQYF. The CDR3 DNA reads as TGTGCCAGCAGCTTGGGGACTAGCGGGGGCCTCAGGGGAGAGACCCAGTACTTC.

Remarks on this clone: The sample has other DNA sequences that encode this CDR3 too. CDR3 in amino acids: CSVEKGTGGTYEQYF. The CDR3 DNA reads as TGCAGCGTTGAAAAAGGGACAGGGGGGACTTACGAGCAGTACTTC. The J gene is TRBJ2-7, the V gene TRBV29-1; 11 nucleotides line up with TRBD1. The junction had 7 bases not matched to a gene; V was cut back by 2 bases and J by 4 bases. This CDR3 region has 15 residues. Germline V gene sequence: CDR1 SQVTM, CDR2 ANQGSEA.

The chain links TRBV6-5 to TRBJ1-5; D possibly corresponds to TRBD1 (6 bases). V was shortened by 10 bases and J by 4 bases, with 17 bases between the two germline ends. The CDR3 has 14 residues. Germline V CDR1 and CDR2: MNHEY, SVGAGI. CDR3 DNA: TGTGCCATCACCGATCAGGGGTTGAATCAGCCCCAGCATTTT. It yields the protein CAITDQGLNQPQHF.

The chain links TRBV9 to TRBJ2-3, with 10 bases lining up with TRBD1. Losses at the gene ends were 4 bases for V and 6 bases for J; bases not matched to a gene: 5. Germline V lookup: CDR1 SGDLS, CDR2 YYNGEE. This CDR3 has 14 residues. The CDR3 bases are TGTGCCAGCAGCCCCCCGGGACAGGGGGATACGCAGTATTTT. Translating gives CASSPPGQGDTQYF.

The CDR3 region has the DNA TGTGCCAGCAGACCCGCCCTAGCGGGGCAAACCGGGGAGCTGTTTTTT. It is translated as CASRPALAGQTGELFF. The gene calls are TRBV3-1 (or the pseudogene TRBV3-2) and TRBJ2-2; 9 bases align to TRBD2. The CDR3 is 16 amino acids. Trimming removed 6 bases from V and 5 bases from J; junction bases left unmatched: 10. The V gene's germline CDR1 is LGHDT and CDR2 YNNKEL (reference sequence).

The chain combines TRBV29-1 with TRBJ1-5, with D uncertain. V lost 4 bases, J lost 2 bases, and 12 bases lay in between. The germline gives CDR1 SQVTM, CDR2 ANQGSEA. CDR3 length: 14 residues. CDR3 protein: CSVVLGFGNQPQHF. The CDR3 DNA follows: TGCAGCGTTGTCTTAGGTTTTGGCAATCAGCCCCAGCATTTT.

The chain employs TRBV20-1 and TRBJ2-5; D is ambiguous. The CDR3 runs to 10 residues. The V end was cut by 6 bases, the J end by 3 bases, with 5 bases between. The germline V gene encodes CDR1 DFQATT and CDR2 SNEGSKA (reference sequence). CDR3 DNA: TGCAGTGCGGTGGAAGAGACCCAGTACTTC. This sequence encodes CSAVEETQYF.

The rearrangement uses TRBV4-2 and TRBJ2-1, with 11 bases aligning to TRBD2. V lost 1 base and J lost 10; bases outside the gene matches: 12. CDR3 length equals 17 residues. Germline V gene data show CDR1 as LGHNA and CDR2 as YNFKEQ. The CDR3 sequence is CASSQVPPGLAVREQFF. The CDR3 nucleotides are TGTGCCAGCAGCCAAGTGCCCCCGGGACTAGCGGTTAGGGAGCAGTTCTTC.

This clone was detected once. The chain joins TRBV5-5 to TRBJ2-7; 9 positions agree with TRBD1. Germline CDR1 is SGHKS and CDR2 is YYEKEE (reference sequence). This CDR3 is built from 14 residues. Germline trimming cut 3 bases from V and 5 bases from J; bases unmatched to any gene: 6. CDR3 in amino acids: CASSYWDRAHEQYF. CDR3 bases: TGTGCCAGCAGCTATTGGGACAGGGCCCACGAGCAGTACTTC.

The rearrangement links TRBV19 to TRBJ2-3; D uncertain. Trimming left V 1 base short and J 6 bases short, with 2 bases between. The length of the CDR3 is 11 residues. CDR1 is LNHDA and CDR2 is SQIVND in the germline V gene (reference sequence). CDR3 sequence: CASSIGDTQYF. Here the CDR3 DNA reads TGTGCCAGTAGTATAGGGGATACGCAGTATTTT.

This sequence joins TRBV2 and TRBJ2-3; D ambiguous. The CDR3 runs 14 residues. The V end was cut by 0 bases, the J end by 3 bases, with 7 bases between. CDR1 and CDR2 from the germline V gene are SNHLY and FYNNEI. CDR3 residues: CASSEASVTDTQYF. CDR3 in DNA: TGTGCCAGCAGTGAAGCGTCAGTGACAGATACGCAGTATTTT.

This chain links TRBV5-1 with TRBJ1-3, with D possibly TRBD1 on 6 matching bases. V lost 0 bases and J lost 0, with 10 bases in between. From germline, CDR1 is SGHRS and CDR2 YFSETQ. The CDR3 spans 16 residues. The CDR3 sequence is CASSLATGSSGNTIYF. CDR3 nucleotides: TGCGCCAGCAGCTTGGCCACAGGGTCCTCTGGAAACACCATATATTTT.

The CDR3 nucleotides read TGTGCCAGCAGCAAAGGGGGGTTAGGGAAGGGATGCACTGAAGCTTTCTTT. Its protein product is CASSKGGLGKGCTEAFF. The chain is built from TRBV21-1 and TRBJ1-1. TRBV21-1 is an annotated pseudogene. The CDR3 extends over 17 amino acids.

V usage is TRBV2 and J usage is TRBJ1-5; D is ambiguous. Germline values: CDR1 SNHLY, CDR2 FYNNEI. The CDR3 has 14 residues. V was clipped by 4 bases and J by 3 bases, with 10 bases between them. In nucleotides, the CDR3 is TGTGCCAGCAGTGGAGGGTCCAACAATCAGCCCCAGCATTTT. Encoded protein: CASSGGSNNQPQHF.

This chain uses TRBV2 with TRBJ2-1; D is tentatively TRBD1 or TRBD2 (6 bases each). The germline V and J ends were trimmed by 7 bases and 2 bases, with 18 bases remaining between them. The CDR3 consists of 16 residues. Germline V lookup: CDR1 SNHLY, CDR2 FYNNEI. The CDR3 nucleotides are TGTGCCAGCAAGGGGGAGGCGGACCCCCCCTACAATGAGCAGTTCTTC. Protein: CASKGEADPPYNEQFF.

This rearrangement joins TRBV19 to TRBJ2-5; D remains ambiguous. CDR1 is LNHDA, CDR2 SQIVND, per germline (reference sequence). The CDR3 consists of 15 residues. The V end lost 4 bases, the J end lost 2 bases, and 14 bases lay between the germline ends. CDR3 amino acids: CASSTSIAIQETQYF. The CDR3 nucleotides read TGTGCCAGTAGTACCTCTATTGCGATTCAAGAGACCCAGTACTTC.